These 30 T cell receptor beta chains were sequenced from one sample in a study of blood T cell repertoires in COVID-19. Generated by immunoSEQ multiplex PCR, the TCRdb table keeps only in-frame clones and is missing some. The sample lists 300,000 to 350,000 clones, approximately 88% occurring once. The source material was peripheral blood. The receptors shown here come from a woman in her thirties with COVID-19, enrolled during active disease.

This clone was recorded once. This chain connects TRBV6-5 to TRBJ1-2; maybe TRBD1 (6 bases). Germline CDR1 MNHEY, CDR2 SVGAGI. V dropped 8 bases and J dropped 2 bases, with 12 bases sitting between them. The CDR3 sequence is 13 residues long. This chain's CDR3 is CASHRGYNYGYTF. CDR3 nucleotide sequence: TGTGCCAGCCATAGGGGGTACAACTATGGCTACACCTTC.

This clone is a singleton in its sample. The J gene is TRBJ1-1, the V gene TRBV19; D is undetermined. Per germline, CDR1 LNHDA and CDR2 SQIVND (reference sequence). This CDR3 has 14 amino acids. V dropped 5 bases and J dropped 1 base, with 11 bases sitting between them. CDR3 residues: CASSPGWRNTEAFF. CDR3 in DNA: TGTGCCAGTAGTCCTGGGTGGAGGAACACTGAAGCTTTCTTT.

The rearrangement links TRBV6-1 to TRBJ2-2; 7 positions match TRBD2. The V and J ends lost 2 bases and 7 bases, in that order; junction bases with no gene match: 10. CDR3 length: 16 residues. Per germline, CDR1 MNHNS and CDR2 SASEGT. In DNA, the CDR3 is TGTGCCAGCAGTGAATCCCAGCGGGGTACGGGCGGGGAGCTGTTTTTT. Translated: CASSESQRGTGGELFF.

The chain has TRBV7-8 and TRBJ1-2, with 7 bases that match TRBD1. Per the germline V gene, CDR1 is SGHVS and CDR2 is FQNEAQ. V shed 5 bases, J shed 3 bases, and the junction held 3 bases outside the gene matches. The CDR3 spans 13 residues. CDR3 DNA: TGTGCCAGCAGCCGGGACAGCTACTATGGCTACACCTTC. Encoded protein: CASSRDSYYGYTF.

The V gene is TRBV10-3, the J gene TRBJ1-2; 8 bases fit TRBD1. Trimming took 3 bases from V and 1 from J; bases not matched to a gene: 10. The germline CDR1 and CDR2 sequences are ENHRY and SYGVKD. This CDR3 is built from 17 residues. The CDR3 loop reads CAISDSKTGQDNYGYTF. Written as DNA, the CDR3 is TGTGCCATCAGTGACTCAAAAACGGGACAGGATAACTATGGCTACACCTTC.

V gene TRBV6-1 combines with J gene TRBJ1-4; 9 bases are shared with TRBD1. The V segment lost 0 bases and the J segment 8 bases; nucleotides outside the gene matches: 7. The CDR3 length is 16 residues. From germline, CDR1 is MNHNS and CDR2 SASEGT. This CDR3 reads CASSEAGQGIREKLFF. As DNA, the CDR3 is TGTGCCAGCAGTGAAGCGGGACAGGGTATCCGGGAAAAACTGTTTTTT.

The rearrangement links TRBV3-1 (or the pseudogene TRBV3-2) to TRBJ2-1; TRBD2 aligns across 8 bases. CDR3 size: 16 residues. V was pared by 1 base and J by 5 bases, with 7 bases of the junction left unmatched. Germline assignment: CDR1 LGHDT and CDR2 YNNKEL (reference sequence). The DNA of the CDR3 is TGTGCCAGCAGCCAAGCCCCAGCGGGGGAACACAATGAGCAGTTCTTC. It codes for CASSQAPAGEHNEQFF.

V and J are TRBV27 and TRBJ1-1; 8 bases align to TRBD1. The CDR3 length is 19 residues. Germline CDR1 is MNHEY and CDR2 is SMNVEV (reference sequence). Germline trimming cut 6 bases from V and 3 bases from J; bases unmatched to any gene: 21. The CDR3 loop is CASRPVRDRRLFGDTEAFF. CDR3 nucleotide sequence: TGTGCCAGCAGGCCAGTCCGGGACAGGCGGCTTTTTGGGGACACTGAAGCTTTCTTT.

This sequence joins TRBV6-5 and TRBJ2-2, with TRBD1 as a possible D gene (7 bases). The CDR3 is 15 amino acids. V was cut by 5 bases and J by 0 bases, with 10 bases left in between. The germline gives CDR1 MNHEY, CDR2 SVGAGI. The CDR3 here is CASSRGTANTGELFF. Here the CDR3 DNA reads TGTGCCAGCAGTCGCGGGACAGCGAACACCGGGGAGCTGTTTTTT.

Only a few counts were recorded for this clone. This chain joins TRBV6-6 and TRBJ1-3, with TRBD1 identical over 7 bases. This CDR3 is 15 amino acids long. Trimming took 5 bases from V and 1 from J; bases not matched to a gene: 5. Per the germline V gene, CDR1 is MNHNY and CDR2 is SVGAGI (reference sequence). The CDR3 here is CASSTGALSGNTIYF. CDR3 bases: TGTGCCAGCAGTACAGGGGCCTTATCTGGAAACACCATATATTTT.

The chain uses TRBV4-1 and TRBJ2-2; the D gene is possibly TRBD1 (6 bases). This CDR3 contains 16 residues. Germline V gives CDR1 MGHRA, CDR2 YSYEKL. Deletions cut 4 bases from V and 2 bases from J, with 14 bases between. The CDR3 protein is CASSPHQGSNTGELFF. DNA of the CDR3: TGCGCCAGCAGCCCACACCAGGGGTCTAACACCGGGGAGCTGTTTTTT.

CDR3 DNA: TGTGCCACCACCGACAACCCATACAATGAGCAGTTCTTC. The encoded protein is CATTDNPYNEQFF. V and J are TRBV2 and TRBJ2-1, with D unclear. From germline, CDR1 is SNHLY and CDR2 FYNNEI. The length of the CDR3 is 13 residues. Trimming removed 10 bases at V and 4 bases at J, with 14 bases between.

This clone was found once. This sequence joins TRBV27 and TRBJ1-1; a possible D gene is TRBD1 (5 bases). There are 17 residues in the CDR3. Germline values: CDR1 MNHEY, CDR2 SMNVEV (reference sequence). V lost 5 bases and J 7 bases, leaving 26 bases between the germline ends. This CDR3 is CASSPGGGTVPGNEAFF. The CDR3 DNA reads as TGTGCCAGCAGTCCGGGGGGGGGTACAGTCCCTGGGAATGAAGCTTTCTTT.

The V and J genes are TRBV5-1 and TRBJ1-3; TRBD1 matches 9 bases. Germline lookup yields CDR1 SGHRS and CDR2 YFSETQ. The CDR3 runs 15 residues. The ends lost 5 bases at V and 6 bases at J; junction bases unmatched: 9. Written as DNA, the CDR3 is TGCGCCAGCAGTTTTGGGACAGGGACGGAAAACACCATATATTTT. Protein sequence: CASSFGTGTENTIYF.

The chain links TRBV19 to TRBJ2-4; D may be TRBD2 (6 bases). The V gene lost 5 bases and the J gene lost 11 bases, with 25 bases spanning the gap. The CDR3 consists of 16 residues. The germline V gene encodes CDR1 LNHDA and CDR2 SQIVND (reference sequence). The CDR3 protein is CASSPLRGSRQGVQYF. In nucleotides, the CDR3 is TGTGCCAGTAGTCCGTTGCGGGGCAGTCGACAAGGGGTTCAGTACTTC.

The chain couples TRBV30 to TRBJ1-6; D remains ambiguous. Germline-derived CDR1 and CDR2 are GTSNPN and SVGIG (reference sequence). V was pared by 3 bases and J by 2 bases, with 14 bases between. The CDR3 runs to 16 residues. CDR3 in amino acids: CAWRRGTRAYNSPLHF. The CDR3 DNA follows: TGTGCCTGGAGGAGAGGTACGAGAGCCTATAATTCACCCCTCCACTTT.

The CDR3 DNA sequence: TGTGCCAGCAAGGGGTTTTCCGACACTGAAGCTTTCTTT. The encoded protein is CASKGFSDTEAFF. This chain links TRBV2 with TRBJ1-1, with D maybe TRBD1 (5 bases). The V and J ends lost 7 bases and 3 bases respectively, with 12 bases between them. The CDR3 runs 13 residues. CDR1 SNHLY and CDR2 FYNNEI come from the germline V gene. The full variable domain, completed using reference TRBV2 and TRBJ1-1, is EPEVTQTPSHQVTQMGQEVILRCVPISNHLYFYWYRQILGQKVEFLVSFYNNEISEKSEIFDDQFSVERPDGSNFTLKIRSTKLEDSAMYFCASKGFSDTEAFFGQGTRLTVV.

V is TRBV9 and J is TRBJ1-1; D remains ambiguous. This CDR3 region has 14 residues. V was shortened by 0 bases and J by 2 bases, with 8 bases between the two germline ends. Germline values: CDR1 SGDLS, CDR2 YYNGEE. The CDR3 DNA sequence: TGTGCCAGCAGCGTAGCTCCGGTAAACACTGAAGCTTTCTTT. Encoded protein: CASSVAPVNTEAFF.

Written as DNA, the CDR3 is TGTGCCAGCCAACTAGCGGGGGGCTCCAGCTCCTACAATGAGCAGTTCTTC. Protein sequence: CASQLAGGSSSYNEQFF. The chain has TRBV7-8 and TRBJ2-1; 12 nucleotides align to TRBD2. The CDR3 sequence is 17 residues long. Unmatched junction bases numbered 8, after V lost 8 bases and J lost 0 bases. The germline V gene has CDR1 SGHVS and CDR2 FQNEAQ.

The rearrangement uses TRBV11-2 and TRBJ2-2, with D possibly matching TRBD2 (5 bases). This CDR3 is 16 amino acids long. Germline V lookup: CDR1 SGHAT, CDR2 FQNNGV. V was cut by 0 bases and J by 3 bases, with 11 bases left in between. CDR3 sequence: CASSLEDSWYTGELFF. The CDR3 DNA follows: TGTGCCAGCAGCTTAGAGGACTCCTGGTACACCGGGGAGCTGTTTTTT. Complete variable domain (other parts from reference TRBV11-2 and TRBJ2-2): EAGVAQSPRYKIIEKRQSVAFWCNPISGHATLYWYQQILGQGPKLLIQFQNNGVVDDSQLPKDRFSAERLKGVDSTLKIQPAKLEDSAVYLCASSLEDSWYTGELFFGEGSRLTVL.

The V call is TRBV27, the J call TRBJ1-5, with 7 nucleotides matching TRBD1. After removal of 1 base from V and 0 bases from J, the junction contained 3 bases not matched to a gene. The CDR3 length is 16 residues. The V gene's germline CDR1 is MNHEY and CDR2 SMNVEV (reference sequence). In DNA form, the CDR3 reads TGTGCCAGCAGTTTATTAGGGACAGTTAGCAATCAGCCCCAGCATTTT. This sequence encodes CASSLLGTVSNQPQHF.

The chain recombines TRBV5-1 with TRBJ1-2; 7 bases are shared with TRBD1. CDR1 is SGHRS, CDR2 YFSETQ, per germline. This CDR3 region has 14 residues. Trimming at V came to 3 bases and at J to 6 bases, leaving 8 bases not matched to a gene. The CDR3, as DNA: TGCGCCAGCAGCTCGGGACAGCTTTTGGATGGCTACACCTTC. Translated: CASSSGQLLDGYTF.

The chain combines TRBV18 with TRBJ1-1, with D maybe TRBD1 (5 bases). The V end lost 2 bases, the J end lost 1 base, and 8 bases lay between the germline ends. The germline CDR1 and CDR2 sequences are KGHSH and LQKENI. The CDR3 is 14 residues long. The CDR3 nucleotides are TGTGCCAGCTCACCAGTTACAGGGAACACTGAAGCTTTCTTT. It specifies CASSPVTGNTEAFF.

The rearrangement links TRBV4-3 to TRBJ2-3, with TRBD2 matching over 10 bases. V lost 0 bases and J lost 4; bases outside the gene matches: 4. CDR1 is LGHNA, CDR2 YSLEER, per germline. The CDR3 covers 16 residues. CDR3 sequence: CASSQETSGEADTQYF. CDR3 nucleotides: TGCGCCAGCAGCCAAGAAACTAGCGGGGAGGCAGATACGCAGTATTTT.

The rearrangement uses TRBV14 and TRBJ2-2; 9 bases align to TRBD2. Germline-derived CDR1 and CDR2 are SGHDN and FVKESK. With 2 bases clipped from V and 4 bases from J, the junction kept 2 bases outside the gene matches. The CDR3 length is 15 residues. CDR3 sequence: CASSQLAGFTGELFF. DNA of the CDR3: TGTGCCAGCAGCCAACTAGCGGGATTCACCGGGGAGCTGTTTTTT.

This chain joins TRBV5-3 and TRBJ1-5; D gene unclear. TRBV5-3 is placed among ORFs of uncertain function. The V gene lost 0 bases and the J gene lost 6 bases, with 13 bases spanning the gap. This CDR3 region has 15 residues. CDR3 residues: CARSLAGSRVQPQHF. In nucleotides, the CDR3 is TGTGCCAGAAGCTTGGCGGGTTCTCGAGTTCAGCCCCAGCATTTT.

This clone was recorded once. The chain is built from TRBV3-1 (or the pseudogene TRBV3-2) and TRBJ1-2; D uncertain. V was clipped by 4 bases and J by 6 bases, with 9 bases between them. CDR1 and CDR2 from the germline V gene are LGHDT and YNNKEL (reference sequence). The CDR3 is 12 residues long. CDR3 coding DNA: TGTGCCAGCAGCCTTACAGATCATGGCTACACCTTC. Its translation is CASSLTDHGYTF.

This sequence joins TRBV4-1 and TRBJ2-3; maybe TRBD1 (6 bases). The length of the CDR3 is 15 residues. Germline CDR1 and CDR2: MGHRA and YSYEKL. Trimming removed 4 bases at V and 5 bases at J, with 16 bases between. The CDR3 protein is CASSLSQGTGDTQYF. The CDR3 DNA follows: TGCGCCAGCAGCCTCTCACAGGGTACAGGAGATACGCAGTATTTT.

V is TRBV4-1 and J is TRBJ1-5; a possible D gene is TRBD1 (5 bases). Germline loops: CDR1 MGHRA, CDR2 YSYEKL. Trimming took off 2 bases at V and 10 bases at J, with 24 bases between the two ends. CDR3 length: 17 amino acids. Here the CDR3 reads CASSQLGTHRGGIPQHF. CDR3 DNA sequence: TGCGCCAGCAGCCAACTCGGGACCCACCGAGGAGGGATTCCCCAGCATTTT.

This clone is a singleton in its sample. The chain uses TRBV7-2 and TRBJ2-3; D is possibly TRBD2 (6 bases). The germline V and J ends were trimmed by 1 base and 2 bases, with 13 bases remaining between them. The germline V gene encodes CDR1 SGHTA and CDR2 FQGNSA. The CDR3 has 16 residues. The CDR3 sequence is CASSLVGGAVTDTQYF. The CDR3, as DNA: TGTGCCAGCAGCTTAGTAGGCGGGGCGGTCACAGATACGCAGTATTTT.